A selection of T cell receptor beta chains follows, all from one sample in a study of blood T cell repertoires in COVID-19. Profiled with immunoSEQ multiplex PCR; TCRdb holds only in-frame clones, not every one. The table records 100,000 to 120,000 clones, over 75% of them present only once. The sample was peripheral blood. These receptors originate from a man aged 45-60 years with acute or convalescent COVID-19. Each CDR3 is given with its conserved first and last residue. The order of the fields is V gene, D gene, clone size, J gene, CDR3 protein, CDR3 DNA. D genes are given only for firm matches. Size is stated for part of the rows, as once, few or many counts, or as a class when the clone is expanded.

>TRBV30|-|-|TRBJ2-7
CALDISFSYEQYF
TGTGCTCTTGACATCTCATTCTCCTACGAGCAGTACTTC
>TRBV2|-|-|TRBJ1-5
CASEGTPNQPQHF
TGTGCCAGCGAGGGGACACCCAATCAGCCCCAGCATTTT
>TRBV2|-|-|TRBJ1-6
CASKQGSSYNSPLHF
TGTGCCAGTAAACAGGGAAGCTCCTATAATTCACCCCTCCACTTT
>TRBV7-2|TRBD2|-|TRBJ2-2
CASSLSPRVAGATGELFF
TGTGCCAGCAGCTTATCTCCCCGGGTAGCGGGAGCGACCGGGGAGCTGTTTTTT
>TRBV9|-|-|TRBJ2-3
CASSEWGPDTQYF
TGTGCCAGCAGCGAGTGGGGGCCAGATACGCAGTATTTT
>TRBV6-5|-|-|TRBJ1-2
CASRQGAYTYGYTF
TGTGCCAGCAGACAGGGTGCCTATACCTATGGCTACACCTTC
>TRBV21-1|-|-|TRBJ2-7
CASSKPGGTGSKAGRYEQYF
TGTGCCAGCAGCAAACCTGGCGGGACAGGGTCTAAGGCCGGGCGGTACGAGCAGTACTTC
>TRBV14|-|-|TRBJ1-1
CASSYRAGGTEAFF
TGTGCCAGCAGCTACAGGGCGGGGGGCACTGAAGCTTTCTTT
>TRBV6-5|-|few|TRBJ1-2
CASGRDRNYGYTF
TGTGCCAGCGGGCGAGACAGGAACTATGGCTACACCTTC
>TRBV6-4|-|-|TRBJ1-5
CASFLLSNQPQHF
TGTGCCAGTTTCCTATTGAGCAATCAGCCCCAGCATTTT
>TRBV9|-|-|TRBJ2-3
CASSVVSGGGTDTQYF
TGTGCCAGCAGCGTAGTTTCCGGGGGAGGCACAGATACGCAGTATTTT
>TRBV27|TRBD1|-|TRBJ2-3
CASSPYRGSTDTQYF
TGTGCCAGCAGTCCATACAGGGGGAGCACAGATACGCAGTATTTT
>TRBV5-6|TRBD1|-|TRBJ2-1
CASSLAWDRGLPNEQFF
TGTGCCAGCAGCTTGGCCTGGGACAGGGGGCTCCCGAATGAGCAGTTCTTC
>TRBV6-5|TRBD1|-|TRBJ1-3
CASRKEGARANTIYF
TGTGCCAGCAGAAAGGAGGGGGCCCGAGCAAACACCATATATTTT
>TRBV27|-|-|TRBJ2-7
CASSLKGGQSYEQYF
TGTGCCAGCAGTTTAAAGGGGGGACAGTCCTACGAGCAGTACTTC
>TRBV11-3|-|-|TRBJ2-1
CASSFPRGGGDEQFF
TGTGCCAGCAGCTTCCCAAGGGGGGGTGGGGATGAGCAGTTCTTC
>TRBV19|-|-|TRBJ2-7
CASRDRGFGYEQYF
TGTGCCAGTAGGGACCGGGGTTTCGGTTACGAGCAGTACTTC
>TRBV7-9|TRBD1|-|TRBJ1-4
CASSLGDRGTNEKLFF
TGTGCCAGCAGCTTAGGGGACAGGGGGACTAATGAAAAACTGTTTTTT
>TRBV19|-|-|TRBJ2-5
CASNGGTNLQETQYF
TGTGCCAGTAACGGCGGGACGAACCTCCAAGAGACCCAGTACTTC
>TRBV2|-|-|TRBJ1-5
CASKRDSNQPQHF
TGTGCCAGCAAGAGGGATAGCAATCAGCCCCAGCATTTT
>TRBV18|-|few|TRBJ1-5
CASSPLSDQPQHF
TGTGCCAGCTCACCACTCTCGGATCAGCCCCAGCATTTT
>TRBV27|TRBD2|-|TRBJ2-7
CASSLWGGYEQYF
TGTGCCAGCAGTTTATGGGGGGGCTACGAGCAGTACTTC
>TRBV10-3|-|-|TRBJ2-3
CAISDDGGSLTDTQYF
TGTGCCATCAGTGATGACGGAGGGTCCCTCACAGATACGCAGTATTTT
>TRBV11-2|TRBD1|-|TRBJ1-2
CASSSQRQGRIGGYTF
TGTGCCAGCAGCTCACAAAGACAGGGACGCATCGGTGGCTACACCTTC
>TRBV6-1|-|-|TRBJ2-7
CASSDSYEQYF
TGTGCCAGCAGTGATTCTTACGAGCAGTACTTC
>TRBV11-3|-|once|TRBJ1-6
CASSLGGTLGSPLHF
TGTGCCAGCAGCTTAGGAGGGACTTTGGGATCACCCCTCCACTTT
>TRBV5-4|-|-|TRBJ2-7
CASSLRGVYEQYF
TGTGCCAGCAGCTTGCGCGGGGTCTACGAGCAGTACTTC
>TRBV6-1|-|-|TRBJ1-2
CASSEARGGNGGYTF
TGTGCCAGCAGTGAAGCTCGGGGAGGGAATGGAGGCTACACCTTC
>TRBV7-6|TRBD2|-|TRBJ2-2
CASSLSGARAGGPWVTGELFF
TGTGCCAGCAGCTTATCCGGAGCGAGAGCGGGGGGGCCTTGGGTCACCGGGGAGCTGTTTTTT
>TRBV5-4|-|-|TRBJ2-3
CASSFRTSTDTQYF
TGTGCCAGCAGCTTTCGGACTAGCACAGATACGCAGTATTTT
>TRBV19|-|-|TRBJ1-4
CASSTRTETTNEKLFF
TGTGCCAGTAGTACAAGGACAGAAACAACTAATGAAAAACTGTTTTTT
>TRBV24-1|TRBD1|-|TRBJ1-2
CATSENRGNNYNYGYTF
TGTGCCACCAGTGAGAACAGGGGAAACAATTACAACTATGGCTACACCTTC
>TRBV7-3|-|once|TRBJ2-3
CASRGPGGTDTQYF
TGTGCCAGCAGGGGACCGGGGGGCACAGATACGCAGTATTTT
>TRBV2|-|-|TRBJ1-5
CASSDVDSNQPQHF
TGTGCCAGCAGTGATGTAGATAGCAATCAGCCCCAGCATTTT
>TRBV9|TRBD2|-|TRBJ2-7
CASSGTGTSPSYEQYF
TGTGCCAGCAGCGGTACCGGGACTAGCCCCTCCTACGAGCAGTACTTC
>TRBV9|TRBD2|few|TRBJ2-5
CASSPGLAGGPETQYF
TGTGCCAGCAGCCCAGGACTAGCGGGGGGTCCAGAGACCCAGTACTTC
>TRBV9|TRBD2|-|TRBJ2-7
CASSARAGAGNPYEQYF
TGTGCCAGCAGCGCCAGGGCAGGAGCGGGAAACCCCTACGAGCAGTACTTC
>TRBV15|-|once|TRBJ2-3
CATSRDPYDTSTDTQYF
TGTGCCACCAGCAGAGATCCTTACGATACTAGCACAGATACGCAGTATTTT
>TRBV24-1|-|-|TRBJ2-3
CATSRGTSTDTQYF
TGTGCCACCAGTCGGGGGACTAGCACAGATACGCAGTATTTT
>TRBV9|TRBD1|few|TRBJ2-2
CASSVGQGATGELFF
TGTGCCAGCAGCGTAGGGCAGGGGGCGACCGGGGAGCTGTTTTTT
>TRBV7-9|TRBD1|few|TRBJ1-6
CASSLGETGDSPLHF
TGTGCCAGCAGCTTAGGGGAGACAGGGGATTCACCCCTCCACTTT
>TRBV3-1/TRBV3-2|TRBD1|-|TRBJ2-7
CASSKGQGYEQYF
TGTGCCAGCAGCAAAGGACAGGGGTACGAGCAGTACTTC